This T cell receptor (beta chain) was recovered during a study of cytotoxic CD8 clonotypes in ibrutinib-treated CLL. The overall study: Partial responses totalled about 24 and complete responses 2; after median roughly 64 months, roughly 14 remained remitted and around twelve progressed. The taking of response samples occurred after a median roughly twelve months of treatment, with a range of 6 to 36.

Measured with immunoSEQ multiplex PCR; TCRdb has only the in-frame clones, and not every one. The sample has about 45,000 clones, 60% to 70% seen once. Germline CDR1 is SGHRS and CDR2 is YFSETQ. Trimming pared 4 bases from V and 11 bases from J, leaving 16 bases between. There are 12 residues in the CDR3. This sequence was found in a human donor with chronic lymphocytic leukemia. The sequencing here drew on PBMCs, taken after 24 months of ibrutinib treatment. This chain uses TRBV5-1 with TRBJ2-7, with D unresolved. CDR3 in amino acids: CASSPEIPVKYF. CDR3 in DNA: TGCGCCAGCAGCCCAGAGATACCAGTGAAGTACTTC.